Listed below are T cell receptor beta chains from one sample, sequenced in a study of shared clonotypes between healthy human individuals. Libraries were prepared by immunoSEQ multiplex PCR; TCRdb keeps only in-frame clonotypes and omits some of them. The sample includes about 480,000 clones, approximately 85% seen only once; the top ten take around 13%. The specimen was PBMCs. Every receptor here comes from a woman aged 35 to 49 in good health. Some clones in this sample may be carry-over from other donors' samples. The CDR3 runs from the conserved cysteine through the conserved F or W. D genes are given only for firm matches. Rows may omit the clone size; those that give it use once, few, many or a size class.

>TRBV11-2|once|TRBJ2-7|TRBD1
CASSLGTGIYEQYF
TGTGCCAGCAGCCTGGGGACAGGGATTTACGAGCAGTACTTC
>TRBV9|-|TRBJ2-7|TRBD2
CASSVGREASYEQYF
TGTGCCAGCAGCGTGGGGCGGGAGGCCTCCTACGAGCAGTACTTC
>TRBV7-2|-|TRBJ1-5|-
CASSLGPSMAQPQHF
TGTGCCAGCAGTTTAGGGCCCTCAATGGCTCAGCCCCAGCATTTT
>TRBV4-2|-|TRBJ2-7|TRBD2
CASSQERGGPYEQYF
TGTGCCAGCAGCCAAGAGCGGGGGGGTCCCTACGAGCAGTACTTC
>TRBV28|-|TRBJ2-7|-
CASSLLSAYEQYF
TGTGCCAGCAGTTTGTTATCGGCTTACGAGCAGTACTTC
>TRBV28|-|TRBJ2-1|-
CASSRSGAENEQFF
TGTGCCAGCAGTAGGAGTGGGGCTGAGAATGAGCAGTTCTTC
>TRBV7-9|-|TRBJ1-1|-
CASRNTHIPNTEAFF
TGTGCCAGCAGAAACACACACATACCGAACACTGAAGCTTTCTTT
>TRBV7-2|-|TRBJ1-2|-
CASSSPLNYGYTF
TGTGCCAGCAGCTCCCCACTTAACTATGGCTACACCTTC
>TRBV15|-|TRBJ2-7|TRBD2
CATSRGRLAGDEQYF
TGTGCCACCAGCAGAGGGCGATTAGCGGGAGACGAGCAGTACTTC
>TRBV25-1|-|TRBJ2-7|-
CASSGGQGITYEQYF
TGTGCCAGCAGTGGGGGCCAGGGCATCACCTACGAGCAGTACTTC
>TRBV5-4|-|TRBJ2-7|TRBD2
CASSPSGSYSEQYF
TGTGCCAGCAGCCCAAGCGGGAGCTATTCCGAGCAGTACTTC
>TRBV5-4|-|TRBJ1-2|TRBD1
CASSSGQGAHGYTF
TGTGCCAGCAGCTCTGGACAGGGGGCTCATGGCTACACCTTC
>TRBV27|-|TRBJ2-3|-
CASSLRYTDTQYF
TGTGCCAGCAGTTTACGCTACACAGATACGCAGTATTTT
>TRBV2|-|TRBJ2-1|TRBD2
CASSGTSEYNEQFF
TGTGCCAGCAGTGGGACTAGCGAGTACAATGAGCAGTTCTTC
>TRBV10-3|-|TRBJ2-2|-
CAISPEVTGELFF
TGTGCCATCAGTCCGGAGGTCACCGGGGAGCTGTTTTTT
>TRBV27|-|TRBJ2-7|TRBD1
CASSNRDSPYEQYF
TGTGCCAGCAGTAACCGGGACAGTCCCTACGAGCAGTACTTC
>TRBV11-1|-|TRBJ2-1|TRBD1
CASSLGQGTGNEQFF
TGTGCCAGCAGCTTAGGACAGGGGACGGGGAATGAGCAGTTCTTC
>TRBV9|few|TRBJ1-1|-
CASSNRGGTEAFF
TGTGCCAGCAGCAACCGAGGGGGAACTGAAGCTTTCTTT
>TRBV29-1|-|TRBJ1-4|-
CSVGHNNEKLFF
TGCAGCGTGGGACACAATAATGAAAAACTGTTTTTT
>TRBV18|-|TRBJ2-3|TRBD2
CASSPSGRPTDTQYF
TGTGCCAGCTCACCAAGCGGGAGGCCCACAGATACGCAGTATTTT
>TRBV7-2|-|TRBJ1-1|-
CASSYSTGTEAFF
TGTGCCAGCAGCTATTCTACAGGCACTGAAGCTTTCTTT
>TRBV30|-|TRBJ1-4|-
CAWSPLTATNEKLFF
TGTGCCTGGAGCCCCCTAACAGCAACTAATGAAAAACTGTTTTTT
>TRBV28|-|TRBJ2-1|TRBD2
CASKGDSGKSYNEQFF
TGTGCCAGCAAAGGCGACAGCGGGAAATCCTACAATGAGCAGTTCTTC
>TRBV4-2|-|TRBJ2-1|-
CASSQEAGSWSEQFF
TGTGCCAGCAGCCAAGAGGCAGGTTCTTGGAGTGAGCAGTTCTTC
>TRBV6-4|few|TRBJ2-3|TRBD1
CASSDGTGVTDTQYF
TGTGCCAGCAGTGACGGGACAGGGGTGACAGATACGCAGTATTTT
>TRBV5-4|-|TRBJ1-2|-
CASSSWDTGANYGYTF
TGTGCCAGCAGCTCATGGGACACGGGAGCTAACTATGGCTACACCTTC
>TRBV28|-|TRBJ1-1|-
CASSRWQENTEAFF
TGTGCCAGCAGTAGGTGGCAGGAGAACACTGAAGCTTTCTTT
>TRBV6-1|few|TRBJ2-7|-
CASSVISAIGYEQYF
TGTGCCAGCAGTGTGATTAGCGCCATAGGTTACGAGCAGTACTTC
>TRBV14|-|TRBJ1-6|TRBD1
CASSPTGTDHSPLHF
TGTGCCAGCAGTCCTACCGGGACAGACCATTCACCCCTCCACTTT
>TRBV7-3|-|TRBJ2-1|TRBD2
CASSPGTSRLTEQFF
TGTGCCAGCAGCCCCGGGACTAGCAGATTAACGGAGCAGTTCTTC
>TRBV21-1|once|TRBJ2-1|-
CASSKVRQVDNEQFF
TGTGCCAGCAGCAAAGTCAGGCAGGTTGACAATGAGCAGTTCTTC
>TRBV15|-|TRBJ2-3|-
CATSRDMGTDTQYF
TGTGCCACCAGCAGAGATATGGGGACAGATACGCAGTATTTT
>TRBV9|-|TRBJ1-2|TRBD1
CASSPGQGAQGYTF
TGTGCCAGCAGCCCGGGACAGGGGGCGCAGGGCTACACCTTC
>TRBV16|few|TRBJ2-5|-
CASSHFGRVGETQYF
TGTGCCAGCAGCCATTTCGGAAGGGTTGGGGAGACCCAGTACTTC
>TRBV7-3|-|TRBJ2-1|TRBD1
CASSHDRGPYNEQFF
TGTGCCAGCAGCCACGACAGGGGCCCCTACAATGAGCAGTTCTTC
>TRBV27|-|TRBJ2-7|TRBD2
CASSPRGTSGISSYEQYF
TGTGCCAGCAGCCCCCGTGGGACTAGCGGGATCAGCTCCTACGAGCAGTACTTC
>TRBV11-2|-|TRBJ1-2|TRBD1
CASSLTGGNYGYTF
TGTGCCAGCAGCTTAACAGGGGGTAACTATGGCTACACCTTC
>TRBV7-9|-|TRBJ2-5|-
CASTQVGGPETQYF
TGTGCCAGCACCCAAGTCGGGGGGCCAGAGACCCAGTACTTC
>TRBV6-1|-|TRBJ2-5|TRBD1
CASLPGQGRQTQYF
TGTGCCAGCCTTCCGGGACAGGGGAGACAGACCCAGTACTTC
>TRBV27|-|TRBJ2-3|-
CASSDSILGSDTQYF
TGTGCCAGCAGTGATTCTATTCTCGGGTCAGATACGCAGTATTTT
>TRBV7-3|-|TRBJ2-1|TRBD2
CASSGLAGAYNEQFF
TGTGCCAGCAGCGGACTAGCGGGGGCTTACAATGAGCAGTTCTTC
>TRBV28|-|TRBJ2-2|-
CATRPPNKNTGELFF
TGTGCCACTCGGCCGCCCAACAAGAACACCGGGGAGCTGTTTTTT
>TRBV19|-|TRBJ1-4|-
CATALDERNEKLFF
TGTGCCACCGCGCTAGACGAACGGAATGAAAAACTGTTTTTT
>TRBV7-3|-|TRBJ2-7|TRBD2
CASSLGRGIPYEQYF
TGTGCCAGCAGCTTAGGGAGGGGAATCCCCTACGAGCAGTACTTC